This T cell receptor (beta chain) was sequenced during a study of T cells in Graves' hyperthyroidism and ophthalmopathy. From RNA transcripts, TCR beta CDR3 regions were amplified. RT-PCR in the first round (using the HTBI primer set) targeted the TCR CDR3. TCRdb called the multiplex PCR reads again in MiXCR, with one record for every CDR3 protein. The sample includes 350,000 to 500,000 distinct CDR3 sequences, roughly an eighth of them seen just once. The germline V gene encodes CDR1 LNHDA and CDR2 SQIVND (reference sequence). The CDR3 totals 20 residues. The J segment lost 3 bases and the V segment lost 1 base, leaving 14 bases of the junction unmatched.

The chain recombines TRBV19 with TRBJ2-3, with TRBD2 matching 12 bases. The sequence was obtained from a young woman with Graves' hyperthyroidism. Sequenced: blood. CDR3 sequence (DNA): TGTGCCAGTAGTATAGGACTAGCGGGAGTTTCGGGCGGCGGTACAGATACGCAGTATTTT. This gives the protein CASSIGLAGVSGGGTDTQYF.